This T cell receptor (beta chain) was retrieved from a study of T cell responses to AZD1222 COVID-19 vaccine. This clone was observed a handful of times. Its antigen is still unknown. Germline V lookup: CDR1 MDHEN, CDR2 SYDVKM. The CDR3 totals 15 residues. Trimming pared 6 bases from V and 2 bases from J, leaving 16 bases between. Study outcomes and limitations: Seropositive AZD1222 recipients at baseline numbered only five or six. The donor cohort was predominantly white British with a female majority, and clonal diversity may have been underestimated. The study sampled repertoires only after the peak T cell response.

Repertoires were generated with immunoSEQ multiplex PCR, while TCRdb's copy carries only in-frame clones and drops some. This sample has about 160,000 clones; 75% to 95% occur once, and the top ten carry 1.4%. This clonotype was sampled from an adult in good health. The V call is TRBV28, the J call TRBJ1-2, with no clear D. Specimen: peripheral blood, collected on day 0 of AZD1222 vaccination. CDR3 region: CASRAPLGGNYGYTF. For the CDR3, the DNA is TGTGCCAGCAGGGCGCCCCTAGGCGGAAACTATGGCTACACCTTC.